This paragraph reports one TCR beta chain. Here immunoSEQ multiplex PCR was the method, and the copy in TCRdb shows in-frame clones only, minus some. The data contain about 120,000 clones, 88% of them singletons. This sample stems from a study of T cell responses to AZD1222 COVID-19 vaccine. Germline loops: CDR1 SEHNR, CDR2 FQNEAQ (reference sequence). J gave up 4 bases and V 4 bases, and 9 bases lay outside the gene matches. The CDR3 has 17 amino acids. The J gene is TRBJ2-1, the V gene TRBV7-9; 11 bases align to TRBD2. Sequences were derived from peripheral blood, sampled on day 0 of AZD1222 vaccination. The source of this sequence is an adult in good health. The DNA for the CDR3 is TGTGCCAGCAGCTCTCGACTAGCGGGGACCAGTTACAATGAGCAGTTCTTC. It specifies CASSSRLAGTSYNEQFF.